These T cell receptor beta chains were read from a single sample in a study of T cells in Graves' hyperthyroidism and ophthalmopathy. TCRdb passed the multiplex PCR reads through MiXCR, listing each CDR3 protein once. The sample has 460,000 or so distinct CDR3 sequences; approximately 15% are singletons. Sequencing was done on a sample of blood. These receptors were obtained from a woman younger than 35 with Graves' hyperthyroidism. Each CDR3 is given without its conserved first and last residue.

V gene: TRBV27; J gene: TRBJ2-7; CDR3 protein: ASSSRQGRVYEQY
V gene: TRBV10-3; J gene: TRBJ2-1; CDR3 protein: AIRTSGGSSYNEQF
V gene: TRBV11-2; J gene: TRBJ2-1; CDR3 protein: ASSLGMGDNEQF
V gene: TRBV13; J gene: TRBJ2-7; CDR3 protein: ASSQVQRGASYEQY
V gene: TRBV12-3/TRBV12-4; J gene: TRBJ1-4; CDR3 protein: ASGRGEKLF
V gene: TRBV3-1; J gene: TRBJ1-2; CDR3 protein: ASSKQGAHGYT
V gene: TRBV5-1; J gene: TRBJ1-1; CDR3 protein: ASSPRAEVNTEAF
V gene: TRBV19; J gene: TRBJ2-5; CDR3 protein: ASSIDLDRRRETQY
V gene: TRBV29-1; J gene: TRBJ1-1; CDR3 protein: SADETRNTEAF
V gene: TRBV27; J gene: TRBJ2-3; CDR3 protein: ASSSGGSKADTQY